This T cell receptor beta chain was sequenced in a study of blood T cell repertoires in COVID-19. The data were produced by immunoSEQ multiplex PCR, yet TCRdb's version contains in-frame clones alone and is incomplete. Of 70,000 to 95,000 clones in the sample, around 92% were seen once. The clonotype was recovered from a woman aged 60-75 years with active COVID-19. What was sequenced was peripheral blood.

In DNA, the CDR3 is TGTGCCACCAGTTTGGCCGCCAATCAGCCCCAGCATTTT. The encoded protein is CATSLAANQPQHF. The V gene is TRBV24-1, the J gene TRBJ1-5; D unclear. This CDR3 region has 13 residues. Germline CDR1 reads KGHDR; CDR2 reads SFDVKD. V gave up 6 bases and J gave up 3 bases, with 8 bases separating them.